Described below is a single T cell receptor beta chain sequence and its context. Its antigen is unknown. This record comes from a study of cytomegalovirus exposure and HLA in healthy donors. Overall study results and limits: Most likely, a cluster of highly shared sequence variants arose as a sequencing artifact.

Primers: 60 Vbeta forward and 13 Jbeta reverse. Some clones are missing from TCRdb's copy, which holds only in-frame ones; the method was immunoSEQ multiplex PCR. The sample has 99,000 or so clones, over 65% seen once; the top ten hold 8.2%. This CDR3 spans 15 amino acids. Trimming cost V 6 bases and J 3 bases; bases outside gene matches: 7. CDR1 and CDR2 (germline): MNHEY, SVGAGI. This clonotype originated in a man aged 40-55 years in good health and CMV-seropositive. Material for sequencing was PBMCs. The V call is TRBV6-5, the J call TRBJ1-2; 10 bases line up with TRBD1. In nucleotides, the CDR3 is TGTGCCAGCAGCGAGGTGGGGACAGGGGACTATGGCTACACCTTC. The encoded protein is CASSEVGTGDYGYTF.